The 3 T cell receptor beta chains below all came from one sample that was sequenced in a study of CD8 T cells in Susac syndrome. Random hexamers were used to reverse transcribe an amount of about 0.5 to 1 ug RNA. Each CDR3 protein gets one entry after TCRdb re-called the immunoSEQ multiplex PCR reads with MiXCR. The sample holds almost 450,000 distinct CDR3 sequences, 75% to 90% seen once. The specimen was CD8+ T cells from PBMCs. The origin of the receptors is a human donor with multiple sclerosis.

The CDR3 bases are TGTGCCAGCAGCACCCTAGCGGGAGGGCCAAAAGAGCCCGGGGAGCTGTTTTTT. It is translated as CASSTLAGGPKEPGELFF. The chain carries TRBV28 and TRBJ2-2; 12 positions agree with TRBD2. The CDR3 is 18 amino acids. After removal of 6 bases from V and 6 bases from J, the junction contained 14 bases not matched to a gene. Germline values: CDR1 MDHEN, CDR2 SYDVKM.

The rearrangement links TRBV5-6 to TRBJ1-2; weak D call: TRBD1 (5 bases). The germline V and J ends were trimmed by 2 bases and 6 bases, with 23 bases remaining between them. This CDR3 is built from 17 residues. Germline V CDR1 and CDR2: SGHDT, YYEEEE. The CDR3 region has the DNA TGTGCCAGCAGCTTTATAATTTTGGGAGAGGGGTTAGATGGCTACACCTTC. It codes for CASSFIILGEGLDGYTF. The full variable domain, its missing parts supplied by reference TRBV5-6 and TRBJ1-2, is DAGVTQSPTHLIKTRGQQVTLRCSPKSGHDTVSWYQQALGQGPQFIFQYYEEEERQRGNFPDRFSGHQFPNYSSELNVNALLLGDSALYLCASSFIILGEGLDGYTFGSGTRLTVV.

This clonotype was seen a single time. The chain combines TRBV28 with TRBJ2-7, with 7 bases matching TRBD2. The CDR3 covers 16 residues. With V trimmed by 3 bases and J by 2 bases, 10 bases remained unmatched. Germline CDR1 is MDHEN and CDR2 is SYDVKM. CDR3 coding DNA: TGTGCCAGCAGTTTTCTAGCGGAGGGTCTTACCTACGAGCAGTACTTC. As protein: CASSFLAEGLTYEQYF.